This entry describes one TCR beta chain. Reverse transcription of roughly 0.45 to 1 ug RNA used random hexamers. The amplification used immunoSEQ multiplex PCR on TCR beta CDR3; it spanned 54 Vbeta and 13 Jbeta. TCRdb redid the calling of the immunoSEQ multiplex PCR reads with MiXCR, one entry per CDR3 protein. The repertoire includes 95,000 to 150,000 distinct CDR3 sequences, about 94% of them detected once, and around 0.078% sits in the top ten. This sample is part of a study of CD8 T cells in Susac syndrome. The study sequenced TCR beta in blood CD8+ and CD4+ T cells. It was healthy donors who served as the controls, matched for age and sex. The CD8+ and CD4+ T cells were isolated magnetically using a negative isolation approach, whereas the TEMRA cells were enriched by FACS. Trimming cost V 2 bases and J 7 bases, with 12 bases left between them. This CDR3 spans 13 amino acids. The V gene's germline CDR1 is SGHRS and CDR2 YFSETQ.

The sequenced sample was CD4+ T cells from PBMCs. V is TRBV5-1 and J is TRBJ1-1; D is possibly TRBD1 (6 bases). This receptor was identified in a human donor in good health. CDR3 nucleotide sequence: TGCGCCAGCAGCTTAGGGGGGGAGAATGAAGCTTTCTTT. As protein: CASSLGGENEAFF.